A selection of T cell receptor beta chains follows, all from one sample in a study of radiation and T cells in renal cell carcinoma. Using immunoSEQ multiplex PCR, the repertoire was profiled, and TCRdb retains in-frame clones only, with some absent. The profile covers 70,000 to 90,000 clones, with approximately 86% appearing a single time and approximately 22% taken by the ten largest. This material consisted of blood, taken from a patient whose treatment included radiotherapy and nephrectomy. The receptors were sampled from a woman aged 45 to 65 with renal cell carcinoma. Both conserved end residues are part of each CDR3. D genes are given only for firm matches. The listing skips clone size in some rows; elsewhere it reads once, few, many or a size class.

CDR3aa: CAWRGGQGRTDTQYF
CDR3nt: TGTGCCTGGAGGGGGGGACAGGGGCGAACAGATACGCAGTATTTT
d_gene: TRBD1
j_gene: TRBJ2-3
v_gene: TRBV30
abundance: once

CDR3aa: CASSLEGGETEAFF
CDR3nt: TGCGCCAGCAGCTTGGAAGGGGGCGAGACTGAAGCTTTCTTT
d_gene: TRBD1
j_gene: TRBJ1-1
v_gene: TRBV5-1
abundance: few

CDR3aa: CATKSGSGNTEAFF
CDR3nt: TGTGCCACCAAATCGGGGTCCGGAAACACTGAAGCTTTCTTT
d_gene: NA
j_gene: TRBJ1-1
v_gene: TRBV27
abundance: NA

CDR3aa: CASRPPDGVGNEQFF
CDR3nt: TGTGCCAGCAGACCTCCGGACGGAGTGGGGAATGAGCAGTTCTTC
d_gene: NA
j_gene: TRBJ2-1
v_gene: TRBV28
abundance: NA

CDR3aa: CASSPGQGYETQYF
CDR3nt: TGTGCCAGCAGCCCGGGACAGGGGTATGAGACCCAGTACTTC
d_gene: TRBD1
j_gene: TRBJ2-5
v_gene: TRBV2
abundance: NA

CDR3aa: CASSLQRGQGNTEAFF
CDR3nt: TGTGCCAGCAGCTTACAGCGGGGACAGGGGAACACTGAAGCTTTCTTT
d_gene: TRBD1
j_gene: TRBJ1-1
v_gene: TRBV7-9
abundance: NA

CDR3aa: CSASRVEQYF
CDR3nt: TGCAGTGCTAGCAGGGTCGAGCAGTACTTC
d_gene: NA
j_gene: TRBJ2-7
v_gene: TRBV20-1
abundance: NA

CDR3aa: CASSPSTGNTEAFF
CDR3nt: TGTGCCAGCAGCCCCTCGACAGGGAACACTGAAGCTTTCTTT
d_gene: NA
j_gene: TRBJ1-1
v_gene: TRBV11-2
abundance: once

CDR3aa: CASSLGAGADSYEQYF
CDR3nt: TGCGCCAGCAGCTTGGGGGCCGGGGCCGACTCCTACGAGCAGTACTTC
d_gene: NA
j_gene: TRBJ2-7
v_gene: TRBV5-1
abundance: NA

CDR3aa: CASSWDSTDTQYF
CDR3nt: TGTGCCAGCAGTTGGGACAGCACAGATACGCAGTATTTT
d_gene: NA
j_gene: TRBJ2-3
v_gene: TRBV6-1
abundance: NA

CDR3aa: CASSVGDRVSGYTF
CDR3nt: TGTGCCAGCAGTGTGGGGGACAGGGTGAGCGGCTACACCTTC
d_gene: TRBD1
j_gene: TRBJ1-2
v_gene: TRBV2
abundance: NA

CDR3aa: CASSQSWGSGRASGELFF
CDR3nt: TGCGCCAGCAGCCAATCTTGGGGGAGCGGGAGGGCAAGCGGGGAGCTGTTTTTT
d_gene: TRBD2
j_gene: TRBJ2-2
v_gene: TRBV4-1
abundance: NA

CDR3aa: CASSIGTANTEAFF
CDR3nt: TGTGCCAGTAGTATAGGGACAGCGAACACTGAAGCTTTCTTT
d_gene: NA
j_gene: TRBJ1-1
v_gene: TRBV19
abundance: few

CDR3aa: CASSLSGTGLNTEAFF
CDR3nt: TGTGCCAGCAGTTTATCGGGGACAGGGCTGAACACTGAAGCTTTCTTT
d_gene: TRBD1
j_gene: TRBJ1-1
v_gene: TRBV27
abundance: few

CDR3aa: CASSLWMGTGNEKLFF
CDR3nt: TGTGCCAGCAGCTTGTGGATGGGGACAGGGAATGAAAAACTGTTTTTT
d_gene: TRBD1
j_gene: TRBJ1-4
v_gene: TRBV5-4
abundance: NA

CDR3aa: CASRTGGNYGYTF
CDR3nt: TGTGCCAGCAGGACAGGGGGTAACTATGGCTACACCTTC
d_gene: TRBD1
j_gene: TRBJ1-2
v_gene: TRBV28
abundance: once

CDR3aa: CATLPLSGPGREQFF
CDR3nt: TGTGCCACCCTTCCCCTTAGCGGGCCCGGGCGTGAGCAGTTCTTC
d_gene: TRBD2
j_gene: TRBJ2-1
v_gene: TRBV7-9
abundance: NA

CDR3aa: CASSFVAGGRNQPQHF
CDR3nt: TGTGCCAGCAGTTTTGTGGCAGGGGGCCGCAATCAGCCCCAGCATTTT
d_gene: TRBD1
j_gene: TRBJ1-5
v_gene: TRBV28
abundance: NA